This entry is about one TCR beta chain. Its binding antigen is unknown. No much larger clonotype is one base removed from it; base qualities were not supplied. Spanning cysteine to phenylalanine, the CDR3 consists of 15 amino acids. Only the CDR3 DNA stays, 45 bases, in frame from base 1. Here V drops 5 bases and J drops 2 bases, and the junction holds 5 bases not matched to any gene. Taken from the germline V gene (reference sequence), the CDR1 and CDR2 loops are MNHEY and SMNVEV. The data originate from a study of graft-versus-host responses after intestinal transplantation (dated by TCRdb to the early 2020s). Background for the entire study: Recipients received multivisceral, liver-intestinal, or isolated intestinal transplants. All recipients received anti-thymocyte globulin induction followed by maintenance tacrolimus and steroids for two to four years. After intestinal transplantation, graft-versus-host and host-versus-graft alloreactive T cell clones were followed in the graft, circulation and bone marrow using bulk TCR-beta CDR3 sequencing. To identify alloreactive clones, pre-transplant mixed lymphocyte reaction products were sequenced and compared with unstimulated pre-transplant donor and recipient T cells. The cohort enrolled roughly 25 intestinal transplant recipients including one retransplant, and a few patients lacking pretransplant specimens were excluded. A peak of at least 4% donor T cells among recipient peripheral blood mononuclear cells was the definition used for donor T cell macrochimerism. Instead of going to the commercial service, samples from a few later patients were sequenced in-house on an Illumina MiSeq and processed with MiXCR. The study at large found these results: The conclusions were limited by the relatively low number and heterogeneity of the intestinal transplant patients. Patients with donor T cell macrochimerism had high GvH to HvG T cell clonal ratios in their allografts. Early after transplant, declines in HvG clones were associated with peak levels of circulating GvH clones. GvH clones turned up in recipient bone marrow, with some appearing earlier in ileal mucosa or blood, a pattern consistent with an intestinal mucosal origin.

The protocol used for the library was the immunoSEQ multiplex PCR assay. In most patients, genomic DNA was isolated using the Qiagen DNeasy Blood and Tissue Kit and sent frozen to Adaptive Biotechnologies for TCR sequencing. High-throughput TCR-beta CDR3 sequencing of genomic DNA from most patients was performed by Adaptive Biotechnologies. Regarding the original processing steps: TCR sequencing data for roughly 17 patients were retrieved from Adaptive's ImmunoSEQ software; three other patients were processed with MiXCR and VDJtools. CD4 versus CD8 sorting errors were corrected by removing sequences found in both subsets at a frequency ratio below 5:1. CDR3 nucleotide sequences shared by donor and recipient were removed because the origin of these sequences could not be assigned. At least 2-fold expansion over unstimulated cells and a minimum CFSE-low frequency of 0.002% (template counts) or 0.001% (read counts) were required for clones to be classified as alloreactive. Clones detected in sequenced pre-transplant spleen, lymph node, or MLR CFSE-low populations of the donor or recipient were defined as mappable. The cumulative frequency of alloreactive clones was calculated as a percentage of all sequences, weighted by copy number. This is the immuneACCESS table as TCRdb keeps it, with only in-frame sequences that have V and J called. A part of the clones is gone; compared with another copy, unresolved V genes explain less than half, and the rest is unexplained. V, J and clone size are taken as reported in that table, and D and trimming were inferred from the DNA itself. In all, the sample holds 90,000 to 150,000 clones, and roughly 91% of those were seen once. The ten biggest clones cover around 0.12% of the sample.

The sample's time point label, decoded: cells obtained before transplantation from donor or recipient. CD3+CD4+ and CD3+CD8+ populations were FACS-sorted from unstimulated pre-transplant donor and recipient cells taken from spleen or lymph nodes. Specimen: unstimulated CD4+ T cells sorted from spleen or lymph node cells, collected before intestinal transplant. The chain is made from TRBV27 and TRBJ1-2; a stretch of 10 junction bases matches TRBD1. This sequence was found in a human donor who received an intestinal transplant. The DNA sequence follows: TGTGCCAGCAGTCCGGTGGGACAGGGGAACTATGGCTACACCTTC. Its protein is CASSPVGQGNYGYTF.